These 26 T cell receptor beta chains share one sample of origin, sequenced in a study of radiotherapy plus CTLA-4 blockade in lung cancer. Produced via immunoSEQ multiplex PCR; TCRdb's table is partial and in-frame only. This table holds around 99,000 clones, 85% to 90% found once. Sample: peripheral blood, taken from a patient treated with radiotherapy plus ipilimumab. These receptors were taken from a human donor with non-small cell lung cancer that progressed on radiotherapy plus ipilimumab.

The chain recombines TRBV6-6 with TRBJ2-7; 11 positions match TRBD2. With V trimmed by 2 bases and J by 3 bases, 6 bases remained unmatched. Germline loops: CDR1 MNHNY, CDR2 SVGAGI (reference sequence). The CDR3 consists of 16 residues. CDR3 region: CASSYPVGTSGYEQYF. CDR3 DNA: TGTGCCAGCAGTTACCCCGTTGGGACTAGCGGCTACGAGCAGTACTTC.

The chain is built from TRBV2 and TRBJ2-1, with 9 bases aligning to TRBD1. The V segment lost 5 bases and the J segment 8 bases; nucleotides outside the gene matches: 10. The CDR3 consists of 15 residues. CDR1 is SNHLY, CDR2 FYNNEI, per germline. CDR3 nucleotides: TGTGCCAGCAGTCCGGACAGGGGTAGTAACGATGAGCAGTTCTTC. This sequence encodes CASSPDRGSNDEQFF.

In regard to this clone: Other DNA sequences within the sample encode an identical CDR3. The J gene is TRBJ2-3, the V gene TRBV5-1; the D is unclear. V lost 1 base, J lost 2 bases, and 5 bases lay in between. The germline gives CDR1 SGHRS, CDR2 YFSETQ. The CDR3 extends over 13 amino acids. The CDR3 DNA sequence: TGCGCCAGCAGCTTGATTGTCACAGATACGCAGTATTTT. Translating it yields CASSLIVTDTQYF.

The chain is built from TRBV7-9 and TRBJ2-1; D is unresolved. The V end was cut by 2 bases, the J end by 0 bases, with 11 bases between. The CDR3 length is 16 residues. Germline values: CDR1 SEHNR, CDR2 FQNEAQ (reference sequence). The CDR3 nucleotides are TGTGCCAGCAGCTTAACCGACTGGAGCTCCTACAATGAGCAGTTCTTC. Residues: CASSLTDWSSYNEQFF.

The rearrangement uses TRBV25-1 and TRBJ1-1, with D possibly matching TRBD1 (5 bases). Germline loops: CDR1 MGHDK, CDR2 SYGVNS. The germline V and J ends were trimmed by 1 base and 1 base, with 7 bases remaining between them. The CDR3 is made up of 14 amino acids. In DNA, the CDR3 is TGTGCCAGCAGTGAATTAAGGGGGAACACTGAAGCTTTCTTT. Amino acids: CASSELRGNTEAFF.

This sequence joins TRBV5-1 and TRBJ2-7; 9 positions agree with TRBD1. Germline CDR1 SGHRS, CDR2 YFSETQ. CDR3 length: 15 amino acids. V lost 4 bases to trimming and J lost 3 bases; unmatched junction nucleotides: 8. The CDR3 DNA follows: TGCGCCAGCAGCAAGGGACAGGGACTAATCTACGAGCAGTACTTC. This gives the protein CASSKGQGLIYEQYF. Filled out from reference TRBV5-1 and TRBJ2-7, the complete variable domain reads KAGVTQTPRYLIKTRGQQVTLSCSPISGHRSVSWYQQTPGQGLQFLFEYFSETQRNKGNFPGRFSGRQFSNSRSEMNVSTLELGDSALYLCASSKGQGLIYEQYFGPGTRLTVT.

DNA for the CDR3: TGTGCCAGCTCACCAGTTCCCCGCTACGAGCAGTACTTC. This gives the protein CASSPVPRYEQYF. V gene TRBV18 combines with J gene TRBJ2-5; D uncertain. The tail of the sequence fits TRBJ2-7 better, so the J call may be wrong. Per germline, CDR1 KGHSH and CDR2 LQKENI. The CDR3 sequence is 13 residues long.

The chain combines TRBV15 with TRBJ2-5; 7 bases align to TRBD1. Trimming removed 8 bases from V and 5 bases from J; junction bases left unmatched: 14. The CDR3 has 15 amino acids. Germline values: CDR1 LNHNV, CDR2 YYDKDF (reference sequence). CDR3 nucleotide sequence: TGTGCCACCGGCTCCTACAGGGGATGGCAGGAGACCCAGTACTTC. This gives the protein CATGSYRGWQETQYF.

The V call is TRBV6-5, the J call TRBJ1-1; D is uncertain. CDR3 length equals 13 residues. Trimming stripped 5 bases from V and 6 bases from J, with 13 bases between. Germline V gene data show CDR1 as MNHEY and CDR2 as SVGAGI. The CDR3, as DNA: TGTGCCAGCAGTGACCCGAAGATGGCTGAAGCTTTCTTT. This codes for CASSDPKMAEAFF.

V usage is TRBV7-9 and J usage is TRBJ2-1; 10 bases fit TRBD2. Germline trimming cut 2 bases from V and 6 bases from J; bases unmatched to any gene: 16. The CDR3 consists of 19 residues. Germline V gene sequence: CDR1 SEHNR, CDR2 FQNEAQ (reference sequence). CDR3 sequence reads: CASSLREGSGRATRNEQFF. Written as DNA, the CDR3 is TGTGCCAGCAGCTTAAGGGAGGGGAGCGGGAGGGCCACCCGCAATGAGCAGTTCTTC.

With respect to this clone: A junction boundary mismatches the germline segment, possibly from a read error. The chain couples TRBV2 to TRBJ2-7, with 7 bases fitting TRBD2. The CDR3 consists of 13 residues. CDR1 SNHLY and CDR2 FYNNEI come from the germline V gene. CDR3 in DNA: TGTGCCAGCGGGGGGGATATTGTCTACGAGCAGTGCTTC. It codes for CASGGDIVYEQCF.

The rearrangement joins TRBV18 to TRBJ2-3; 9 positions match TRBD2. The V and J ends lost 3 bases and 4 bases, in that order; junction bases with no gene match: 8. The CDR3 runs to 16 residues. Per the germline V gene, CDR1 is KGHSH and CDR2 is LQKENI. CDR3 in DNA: TGTGCCAGCTCACCGATAGGACTAGCGAGGCCAGATACGCAGTATTTT. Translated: CASSPIGLARPDTQYF.

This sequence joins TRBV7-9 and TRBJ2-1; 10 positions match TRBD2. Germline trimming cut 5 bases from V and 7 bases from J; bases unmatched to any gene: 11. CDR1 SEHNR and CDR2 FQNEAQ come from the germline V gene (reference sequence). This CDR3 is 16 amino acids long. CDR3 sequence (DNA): TGTGCCAGCAGCCTCAGACCAGCGGGAGGGATAAATGAGCAGTTCTTC. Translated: CASSLRPAGGINEQFF. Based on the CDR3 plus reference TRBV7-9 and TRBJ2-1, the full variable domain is DTGVSQNPRHKITKRGQNVTFRCDPISEHNRLYWYRQTLGQGPEFLTYFQNEAQLEKSRLLSDRFSAERPKGSFSTLEIQRTEQGDSAMYLCASSLRPAGGINEQFFGPGTRLTVL.

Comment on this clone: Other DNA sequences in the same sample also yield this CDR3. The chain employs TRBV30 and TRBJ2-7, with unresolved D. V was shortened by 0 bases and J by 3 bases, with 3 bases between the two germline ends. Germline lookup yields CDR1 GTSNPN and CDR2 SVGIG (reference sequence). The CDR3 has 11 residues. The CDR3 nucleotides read TGTGCCTGGAGTGTGCTCTACGAGCAGTACTTC. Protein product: CAWSVLYEQYF.

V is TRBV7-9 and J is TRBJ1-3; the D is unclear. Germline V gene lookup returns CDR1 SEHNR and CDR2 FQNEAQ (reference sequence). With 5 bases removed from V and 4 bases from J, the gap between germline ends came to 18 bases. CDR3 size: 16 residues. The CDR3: CASSPRGSGPGNTIYF. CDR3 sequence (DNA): TGTGCCAGCAGCCCAAGAGGTTCGGGCCCAGGAAACACCATATATTTT.

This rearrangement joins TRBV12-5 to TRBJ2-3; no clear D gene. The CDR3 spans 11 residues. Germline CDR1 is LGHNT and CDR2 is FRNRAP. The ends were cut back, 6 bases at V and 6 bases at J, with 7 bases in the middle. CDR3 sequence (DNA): TGTGCTAGTGGCCCCGCTGATACGCAGTATTTT. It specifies CASGPADTQYF. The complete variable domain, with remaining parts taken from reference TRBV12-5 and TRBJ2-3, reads DARVTQTPRHKVTEMGQEVTMRCQPILGHNTVFWYRQTMMQGLELLAYFRNRAPLDDSGMPKDRFSAEMPDATLATLKIQPSEPRDSAVYFCASGPADTQYFGPGTRLTVL.

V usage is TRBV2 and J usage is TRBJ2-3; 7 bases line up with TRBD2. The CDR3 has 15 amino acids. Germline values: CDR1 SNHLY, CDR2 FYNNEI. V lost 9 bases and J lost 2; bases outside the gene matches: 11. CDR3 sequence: CARGGTGTITDTQYF. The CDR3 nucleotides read TGTGCCAGGGGGGGAACCGGGACTATCACAGATACGCAGTATTTT.

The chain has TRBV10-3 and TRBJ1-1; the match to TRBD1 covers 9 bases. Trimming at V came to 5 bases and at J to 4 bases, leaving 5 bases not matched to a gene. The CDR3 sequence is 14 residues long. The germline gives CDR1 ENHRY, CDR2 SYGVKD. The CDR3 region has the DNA TGTGCCATCAGTTGGGGGACAGGGAGCACTGAAGCTTTCTTT. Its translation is CAISWGTGSTEAFF.

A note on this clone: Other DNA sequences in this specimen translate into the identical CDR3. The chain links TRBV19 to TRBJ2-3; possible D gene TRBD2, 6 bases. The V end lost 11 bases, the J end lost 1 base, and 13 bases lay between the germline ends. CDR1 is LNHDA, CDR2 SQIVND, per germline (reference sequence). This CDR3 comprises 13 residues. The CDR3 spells CASRPSGTDTQYF. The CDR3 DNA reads TGTGCCTCCAGGCCTAGCGGCACAGATACGCAGTATTTT.

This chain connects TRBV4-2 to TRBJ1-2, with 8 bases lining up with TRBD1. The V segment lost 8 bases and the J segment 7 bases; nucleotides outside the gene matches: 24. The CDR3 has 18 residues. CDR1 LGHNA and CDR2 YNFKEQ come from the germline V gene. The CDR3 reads CASQQDTGQAMVLGGYTF. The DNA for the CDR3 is TGTGCCAGCCAACAAGATACGGGACAGGCGATGGTCTTGGGTGGCTACACCTTC.

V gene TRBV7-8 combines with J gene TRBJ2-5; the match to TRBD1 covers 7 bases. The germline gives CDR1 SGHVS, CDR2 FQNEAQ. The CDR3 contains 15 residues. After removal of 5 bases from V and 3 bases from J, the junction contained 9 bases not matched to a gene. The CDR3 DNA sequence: TGTGCCAGCAGCCTCCGTCGGGACAGAGAAGAGACCCAGTACTTC. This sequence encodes CASSLRRDREETQYF.

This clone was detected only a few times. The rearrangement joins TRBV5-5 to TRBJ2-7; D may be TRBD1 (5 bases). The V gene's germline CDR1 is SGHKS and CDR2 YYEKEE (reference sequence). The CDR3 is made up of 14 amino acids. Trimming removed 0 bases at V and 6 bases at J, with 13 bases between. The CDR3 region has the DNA TGTGCCAGCAGCTTGGTGCCTATACAGGCCGAGCAGTACTTC. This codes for CASSLVPIQAEQYF.

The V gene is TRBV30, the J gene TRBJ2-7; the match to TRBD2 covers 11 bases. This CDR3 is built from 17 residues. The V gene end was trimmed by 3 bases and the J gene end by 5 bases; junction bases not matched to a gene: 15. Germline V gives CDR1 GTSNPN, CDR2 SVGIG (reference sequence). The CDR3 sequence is CAWSIERLAGRSNEQYF. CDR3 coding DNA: TGTGCCTGGAGCATTGAGCGACTAGCGGGACGATCAAACGAGCAGTACTTC. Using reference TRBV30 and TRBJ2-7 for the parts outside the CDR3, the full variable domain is SQTIHQWPATLVQPVGSPLSLECTVEGTSNPNLYWYRQAAGRGLQLLFYSVGIGQISSEVPQNLSASRPQDRQFILSSKKLLLSDSGFYLCAWSIERLAGRSNEQYFGPGTRLTVT.

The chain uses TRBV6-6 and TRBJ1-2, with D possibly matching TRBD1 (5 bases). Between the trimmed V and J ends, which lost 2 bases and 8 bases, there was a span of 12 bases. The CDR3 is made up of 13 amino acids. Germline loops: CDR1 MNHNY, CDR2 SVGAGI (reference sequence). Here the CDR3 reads CASSYIGQGGYTF. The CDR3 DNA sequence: TGTGCCAGCAGTTACATCGGGCAGGGCGGCTACACCTTC.

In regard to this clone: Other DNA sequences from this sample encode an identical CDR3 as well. Here the CDR3 DNA reads TGCGCCAGCAGCTTGTCCGGAAGCTCCTACGAGCAGTACTTC. Amino acids: CASSLSGSSYEQYF. The chain is built from TRBV5-1 and TRBJ2-7, with D unresolved. The V end lost 1 base, the J end lost 0 bases, and 8 bases lay between the germline ends. Per the germline V gene, CDR1 is SGHRS and CDR2 is YFSETQ. CDR3 size: 14 residues.

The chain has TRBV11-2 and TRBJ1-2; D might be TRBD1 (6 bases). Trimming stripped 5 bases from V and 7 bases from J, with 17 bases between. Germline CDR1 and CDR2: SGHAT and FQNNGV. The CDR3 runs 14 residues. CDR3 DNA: TGTGCCAGCAGCCAGGACAGATTCGACCCTGGCTACACCTTC. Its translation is CASSQDRFDPGYTF.